This T cell receptor (beta chain) comes out of a study of monozygotic twins with cystic fibrosis. Study summary: Library input was approximately 2.7 micrograms of fragmented DNA, with 15 PCR cycles.

The CDR3 is made up of 16 amino acids. Germline CDR1 SNHLY, CDR2 FYNNEI. V shed 8 bases, J shed 2 bases, and the junction held 9 bases outside the gene matches. A remark on this clone: Its antigen is still unknown.

Libraries were prepared by immunoSEQ multiplex PCR; TCRdb keeps only in-frame clonotypes and omits some of them. The data show roughly 32,000 clones, 95% to 98% seen once. Study findings and constraints: No link emerged between shared CDR3 counts and age, concordance or severity. The repertoire was suggested to be naive-dominated, clonality median around 0.01. J usage was most co-twin-similar in 8 of 16 pairs, V in 13.

This TCR came from a girl aged 2-10 years with cystic fibrosis. The specimen was blood. The chain recombines TRBV2 with TRBJ1-6, with 7 bases matching TRBD1. The CDR3 DNA reads as TGTGCCAGCGGCAAGACAGGGTTGGCCTATAATTCACCCCTCCACTTT. This sequence encodes CASGKTGLAYNSPLHF.